Each of the 7 T cell receptor beta chains below was sequenced from the same sample in a study of shared clonotypes between healthy human individuals. Assay used: immunoSEQ multiplex PCR; TCRdb lists only in-frame clones, some missing. The table has over a million clones, approximately 80% seen once; the top ten hold 0.55% to 0.7%. Sequencing was carried out using memory CD4+ T cells from PBMCs. Subset described: CD45RA-negative fraction. These receptors were obtained from a man aged 18 to 29 in good health. Some clones in this sample may be carry-over from other donors' samples.

This rearrangement joins TRBV18 to TRBJ2-1; TRBD1 agrees at 8 bases. After removal of 3 bases from V and 2 bases from J, the junction contained 3 bases not matched to a gene. Germline V gene lookup returns CDR1 KGHSH and CDR2 LQKENI. The length of the CDR3 is 15 residues. The CDR3 DNA reads TGTGCCAGCTCACCCCGGGACAGGACCTACAATGAGCAGTTCTTC. This encodes CASSPRDRTYNEQFF.

The V gene is TRBV28, the J gene TRBJ1-4; TRBD1 is a possible D gene (5 bases). Trimming removed 5 bases at V and 3 bases at J, with 13 bases between. CDR1 MDHEN and CDR2 SYDVKM come from the germline V gene. The CDR3 sequence is 15 residues long. The CDR3 region has the DNA TGTGCCAGCAGTCCCGGGGGGGTGTCTAATGAAAAACTGTTTTTT. This sequence encodes CASSPGGVSNEKLFF.

The gene calls are TRBV6-6 and TRBJ2-5; either TRBD1 or TRBD2 may fit D (5 bases each). This CDR3 is 16 amino acids long. From germline, CDR1 is MNHNY and CDR2 SVGAGI (reference sequence). The V gene lost 2 bases and the J gene lost 2 bases, with 15 bases spanning the gap. CDR3 sequence reads: CASSYGTRDYQETQYF. The CDR3 nucleotides read TGTGCCAGCAGTTACGGGACCCGAGACTATCAAGAGACCCAGTACTTC.

There are a few counts of this clone. The chain uses TRBV7-3 and TRBJ2-1, with D maybe TRBD2 (5 bases). The V end lost 2 bases, the J end lost 5 bases, and 13 bases lay between the germline ends. Looked up from germline, CDR1 is SGHTA and CDR2 is FQGTGA. This CDR3 comprises 15 residues. CDR3 region: CASSLYGKLNNEQFF. The CDR3 DNA sequence: TGTGCCAGCAGCTTATACGGGAAGTTGAACAATGAGCAGTTCTTC.

The J gene is TRBJ2-4, the V gene TRBV27; 13 positions agree with TRBD2. CDR3 length equals 17 residues. From germline, CDR1 is MNHEY and CDR2 SMNVEV (reference sequence). Trimming removed 6 bases from V and 2 bases from J; junction bases left unmatched: 7. The CDR3 coding sequence is TGTGCCAGCAGAAAATCACTAGCGGGAGGGACCAAAAACATTCAGTACTTC. Translating it yields CASRKSLAGGTKNIQYF.

This CDR3 reads CASRPWGFRAGPFYEQYF. CDR3 DNA: TGTGCCAGCAGGCCTTGGGGGTTTCGGGCAGGTCCATTCTACGAGCAGTACTTC. The V gene is TRBV5-7, the J gene TRBJ2-7; the D call may be TRBD1 or TRBD2 (5 bases each). TRBV5-7 is given ORF status, its function remaining uncertain. V shed 5 bases and J shed 3 bases, with 27 bases lying between them. The CDR3 covers 18 residues.

The chain couples TRBV19 to TRBJ1-1; D might be TRBD1 (5 bases). The CDR3 loop spans 14 amino acids. V lost 3 bases, J lost 4 bases, and 12 bases lay in between. From germline, CDR1 is LNHDA and CDR2 SQIVND (reference sequence). The CDR3 DNA is TGTGCCAGTAGTATGGGACGGTGGGCCACTGAAGCTTTCTTT. Its protein is CASSMGRWATEAFF.